Shown below are 8 T cell receptor beta chains from a single sample sequenced in a study of OX40 agonist ivuxolimab in advanced cancers. The receptor library was made with the immunoSEQ multiplex PCR assay. TCRdb retrieved this table from immuneACCESS and kept in-frame rearrangements only. Not all clones are present; in checked studies, unresolved V genes account for under half, and no reason is known for the remainder. The sample table contains 50,000 to 75,000 clones; only one count was recorded for about 86% of them. 0.95% to 1.5% of the sample rests with the top ten. The sequences come from CD4+ or CD8+ T cells sorted from blood, collected in a trial of the OX40 agonist ivuxolimab. The source is an adult with an advanced solid tumor such as melanoma, head and neck, liver or kidney cancer.

This chain connects TRBV5-1 to TRBJ1-1, with no clear D. V lost 0 bases and J 1 base, leaving 7 bases between the germline ends. This CDR3 comprises 14 residues. Germline V lookup: CDR1 SGHRS, CDR2 YFSETQ. CDR3 bases: TGCGCCAGCAGCTTGGGGGCTGGGAACACTGAAGCTTTCTTT. This sequence encodes CASSLGAGNTEAFF.

The V and J genes are TRBV2 and TRBJ2-7, with 7 bases that match TRBD1. The germline gives CDR1 SNHLY, CDR2 FYNNEI. V shed 6 bases and J 0 bases; nucleotides not matched to a gene: 8. CDR3 length: 15 amino acids. The CDR3 spells CASRGETGFSYEQYF. The CDR3 nucleotides are TGTGCCAGCAGGGGAGAGACAGGGTTCTCCTACGAGCAGTACTTC.

The rearrangement uses TRBV11-2 and TRBJ2-4; D is uncertain. Per the germline V gene, CDR1 is SGHAT and CDR2 is FQNNGV. V was pared by 5 bases and J by 10 bases, with 9 bases between. CDR3 size: 11 residues. The CDR3 sequence: CASSPTGIQYF. CDR3 DNA: TGTGCCAGCAGCCCGACCGGAATTCAGTACTTC.

The V call is TRBV6-1, the J call TRBJ1-1, with D possibly matching TRBD1 (6 bases). Per the germline V gene, CDR1 is MNHNS and CDR2 is SASEGT. Trimming took 1 base from V and 10 from J, leaving 13 bases between them. The CDR3 consists of 13 residues. CDR3: CASSEEQGGTAFF. The CDR3 region has the DNA TGTGCCAGCAGTGAAGAACAGGGTGGGACAGCTTTCTTT.

The V and J genes are TRBV10-2 and TRBJ2-1; possibly TRBD2 for D (7 bases). The CDR3 has 17 residues. Germline V gene sequence: CDR1 WSHSY, CDR2 SAAADI. V was trimmed by 5 bases and J by 2 bases, leaving 19 bases between them. The CDR3: CASSLPQGGGTYNEQFF. The DNA of the CDR3 is TGCGCCAGCAGTCTACCTCAGGGAGGGGGGACCTACAATGAGCAGTTCTTC.

J is TRBJ1-5 and V is TRBV5-8, with D possibly matching TRBD1 (5 bases). The CDR3 is 17 residues long. Trimming removed 3 bases at V and 1 base at J, with 17 bases between. Germline lookup yields CDR1 SGHTS and CDR2 YDEGEE. CDR3 loop: CASSWTGELRSNQPQHF. Here the CDR3 DNA reads TGTGCCAGCAGCTGGACGGGGGAGCTTAGGAGCAATCAGCCCCAGCATTTT.

This clone was seen more than once but under ten times. The chain is built from TRBV7-2 and TRBJ2-7, with a weak D call TRBD1 (6 bases). Trimming cost V 5 bases and J 4 bases, with 12 bases left between them. Germline loops: CDR1 SGHTA, CDR2 FQGNSA. CDR3 length equals 13 residues. CDR3 nucleotide sequence: TGTGCCAGCAGCGCCCATCAGGGGTACGAGCAGTACTTC. It encodes CASSAHQGYEQYF.

This clone is labeled as medium-sized. The chain recombines TRBV13 with TRBJ1-1; D unresolved. The CDR3 has 15 residues. The germline V gene has CDR1 PRHDT and CDR2 FYEKMQ (reference sequence). The V and J ends lost 4 bases and 4 bases respectively, with 16 bases between them. The CDR3 sequence is CASSYGPDLITEAFF. The CDR3 coding sequence is TGTGCCAGCAGCTATGGTCCCGACCTTATCACTGAAGCTTTCTTT.